This T cell receptor beta chain was documented in a study of identical twins. TCRdb analysed the 5' RACE reads with MiXCR anew, one entry per CDR3 protein. The sample has around 470,000 distinct CDR3 sequences, 13% to 15% seen once. In this sample, this clonotype turned up a few times. The CDR3 totals 12 residues. Trimming took 3 bases from V and 8 from J; bases not matched to a gene: 5. Germline V gene lookup returns CDR1 GTSNPN and CDR2 SVGIG (reference sequence). The donor group consisted entirely of healthy Caucasians. These same records also appear under a second study, on yellow fever vaccine responses in identical twins.

The V gene is TRBV30, the J gene TRBJ1-2; 8 positions agree with TRBD1. Sequencing input: CD4+ T cells sorted from blood. This receptor was identified in a woman between 18 and 29 years old in good health. The DNA of the CDR3 is TGTGCCTGGAGGCTGGACAGGGAGGGCTACACCTTC. It yields the protein CAWRLDREGYTF.